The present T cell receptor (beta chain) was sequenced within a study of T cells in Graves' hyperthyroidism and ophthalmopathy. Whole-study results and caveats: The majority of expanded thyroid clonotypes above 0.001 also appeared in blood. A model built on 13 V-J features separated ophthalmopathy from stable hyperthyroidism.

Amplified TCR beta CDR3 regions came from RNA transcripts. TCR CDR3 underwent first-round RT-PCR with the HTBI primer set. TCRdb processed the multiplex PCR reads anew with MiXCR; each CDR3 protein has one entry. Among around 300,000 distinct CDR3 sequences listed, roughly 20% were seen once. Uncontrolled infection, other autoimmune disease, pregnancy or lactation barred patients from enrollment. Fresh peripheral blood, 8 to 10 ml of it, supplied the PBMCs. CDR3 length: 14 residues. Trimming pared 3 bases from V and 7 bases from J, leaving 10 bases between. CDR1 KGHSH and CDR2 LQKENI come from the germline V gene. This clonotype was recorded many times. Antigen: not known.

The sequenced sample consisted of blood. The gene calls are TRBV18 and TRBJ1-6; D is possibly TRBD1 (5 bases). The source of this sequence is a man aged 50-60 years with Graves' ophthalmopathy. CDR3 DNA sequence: TGTGCCAGCTCACCGGGACGAGGAAATTCACCCCTCCACTTT. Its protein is CASSPGRGNSPLHF.